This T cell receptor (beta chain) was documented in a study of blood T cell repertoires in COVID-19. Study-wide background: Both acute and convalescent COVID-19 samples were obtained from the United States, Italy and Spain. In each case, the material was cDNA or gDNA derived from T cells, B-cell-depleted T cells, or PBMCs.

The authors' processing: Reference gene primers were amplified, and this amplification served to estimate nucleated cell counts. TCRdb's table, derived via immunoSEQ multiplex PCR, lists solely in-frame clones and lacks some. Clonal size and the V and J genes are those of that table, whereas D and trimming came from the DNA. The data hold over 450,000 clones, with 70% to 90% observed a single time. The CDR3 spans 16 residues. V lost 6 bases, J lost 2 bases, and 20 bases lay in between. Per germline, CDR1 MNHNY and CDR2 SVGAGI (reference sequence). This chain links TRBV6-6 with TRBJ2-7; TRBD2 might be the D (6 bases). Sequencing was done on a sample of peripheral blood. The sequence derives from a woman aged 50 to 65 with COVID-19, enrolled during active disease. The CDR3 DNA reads TGTGCCAGCAGGTCGGGAGACCCTGCCCGTCCCTACGAGCAGTACTTC. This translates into CASRSGDPARPYEQYF.